The sequence of this T cell receptor beta chain was determined in a study of neurological immune-mediated disorders. Study results and caveats: Repertoires from 18 of 34 multiple sclerosis patients grouped phylogenetically into a related-CDR3 cluster, suggesting a possible signature.

This clonotype was found many times. Its specificity is unknown. By 5'RACE with 10-nucleotide random UMIs, the cDNA was made. TCRdb called the 5' RACE reads again in MiXCR, with one record for every CDR3 protein. The sample consists of 87,000 or so distinct CDR3 sequences, approximately 3.3% of them appearing once. The CDR3 contains 16 residues. The V gene's germline CDR1 is LGHDT and CDR2 YNNKEL (reference sequence). The V and J ends lost 0 bases and 5 bases respectively, with 16 bases between them. The sequenced sample was PBMCs. The clonotype comes from a woman aged 18-29 years with multiple sclerosis. This chain uses TRBV3-1 with TRBJ1-2; D is undetermined. In nucleotides, the CDR3 is TGTGCCAGCAGCCAAGAAATCCGGGCATCGGTGTATGGCTACACCTTC. This sequence encodes CASSQEIRASVYGYTF. Filled out from reference TRBV3-1 and TRBJ1-2, the complete variable domain reads DTAVSQTPKYLVTQMGNDKSIKCEQNLGHDTMYWYKQDSKKFLKIMFSYNNKELIINETVPNRFSPKSPDKAHLNLHINSLELGDSAVYFCASSQEIRASVYGYTFGSGTRLTVV.